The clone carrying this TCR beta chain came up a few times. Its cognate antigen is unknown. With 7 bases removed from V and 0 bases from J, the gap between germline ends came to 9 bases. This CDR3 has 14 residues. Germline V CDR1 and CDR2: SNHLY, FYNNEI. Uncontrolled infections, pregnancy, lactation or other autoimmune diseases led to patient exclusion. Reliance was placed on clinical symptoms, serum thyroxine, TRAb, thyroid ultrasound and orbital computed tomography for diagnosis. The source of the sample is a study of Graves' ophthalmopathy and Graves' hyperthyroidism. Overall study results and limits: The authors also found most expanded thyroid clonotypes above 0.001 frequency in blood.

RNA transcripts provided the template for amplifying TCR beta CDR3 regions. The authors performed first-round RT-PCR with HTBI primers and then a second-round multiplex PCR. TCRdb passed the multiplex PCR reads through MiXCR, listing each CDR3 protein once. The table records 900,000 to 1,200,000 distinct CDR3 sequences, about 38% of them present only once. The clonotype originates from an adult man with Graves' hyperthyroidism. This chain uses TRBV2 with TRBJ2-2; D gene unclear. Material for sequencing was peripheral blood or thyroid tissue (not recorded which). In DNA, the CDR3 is TGTGCCAGCAAGGTCAACTCGAACACCGGGGAGCTGTTTTTT. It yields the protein CASKVNSNTGELFF.